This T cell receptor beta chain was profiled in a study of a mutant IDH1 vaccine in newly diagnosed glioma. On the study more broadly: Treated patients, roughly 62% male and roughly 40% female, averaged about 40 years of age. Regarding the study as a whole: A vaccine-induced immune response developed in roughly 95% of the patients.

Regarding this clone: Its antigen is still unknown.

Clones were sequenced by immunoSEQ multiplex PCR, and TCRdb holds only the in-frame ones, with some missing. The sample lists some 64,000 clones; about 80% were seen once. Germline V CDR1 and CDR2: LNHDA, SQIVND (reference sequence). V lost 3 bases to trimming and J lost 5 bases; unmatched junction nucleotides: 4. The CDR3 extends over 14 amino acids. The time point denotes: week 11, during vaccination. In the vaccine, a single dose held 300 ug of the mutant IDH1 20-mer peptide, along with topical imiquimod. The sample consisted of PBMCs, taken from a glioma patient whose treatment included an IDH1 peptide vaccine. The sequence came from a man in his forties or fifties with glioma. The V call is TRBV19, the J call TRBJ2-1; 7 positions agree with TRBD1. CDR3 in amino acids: CASSIRGTDNEQFF. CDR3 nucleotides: TGTGCCAGTAGTATTAGAGGGACAGACAATGAGCAGTTCTTC. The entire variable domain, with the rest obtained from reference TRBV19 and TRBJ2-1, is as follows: DGGITQSPKYLFRKEGQNVTLSCEQNLNHDAMYWYRQDPGQGLRLIYYSQIVNDFQKGDIAEGYSVSREKKESFPLTVTSAQKNPTAFYLCASSIRGTDNEQFFGPGTRLTVL.